One and the same sample provided the 22 T cell receptor beta chains below, sequenced in a study of PD-1 blockade in classical Hodgkin lymphoma. The table came from immunoSEQ multiplex PCR; TCRdb's copy has only in-frame clones and leaves some out. Counted here are over 85,000 clones, about nine tenths occurring once; the ten biggest clones make up around 2.7%. As to time point: cycle 4 day 1 (C4D1), after less than 7 weeks of nivolumab. Relapse after autologous stem cell transplantation occurred in every patient, and brentuximab vedotin exposure varied. Here the sequenced sample was peripheral blood mononuclear cells (PBMCs), taken before the fourth cycle of nivolumab. The receptors come from a human donor with classical Hodgkin lymphoma.

The rearrangement uses TRBV27 and TRBJ1-5; maybe TRBD1 (5 bases). Between the trimmed V and J ends, which lost 3 bases and 7 bases, there was a span of 7 bases. Germline CDR1 and CDR2: MNHEY and SMNVEV (reference sequence). This CDR3 has 12 residues. CDR3 DNA sequence: TGTGCCAGCAGTTTCTCAGGGCAGCCCCAGCATTTT. Its translation is CASSFSGQPQHF.

The chain couples TRBV4-2 to TRBJ1-2; 10 nucleotides agree with TRBD1. The V gene end was trimmed by 9 bases and the J gene end by 2 bases; junction bases not matched to a gene: 12. The CDR3 has 16 residues. Per the germline V gene, CDR1 is LGHNA and CDR2 is YNFKEQ. The CDR3 nucleotides read TGTGCCAGTATGCCGGACAGGGGGTTTGGGAACTATGGCTACACCTTC. It yields the protein CASMPDRGFGNYGYTF.

The chain joins TRBV6-1 to TRBJ2-3; 8 bases line up with TRBD2. CDR1 is MNHNS and CDR2 is SASEGT in the germline V gene. With V trimmed by 0 bases and J by 6 bases, 5 bases remained unmatched. The CDR3 totals 15 residues. The CDR3 region has the DNA TGTGCCAGCAGTGAAGCGGCGGGGGGCGGGGATACGCAGTATTTT. As protein: CASSEAAGGGDTQYF.

The chain carries TRBV30 and TRBJ2-7, with D possibly matching TRBD1 (6 bases). Germline CDR1 is GTSNPN and CDR2 is SVGIG (reference sequence). This CDR3 is 11 amino acids long. The V and J ends lost 1 base and 6 bases respectively, with 7 bases between them. Here the CDR3 DNA reads TGTGCCTGGAGTGACAGGGTCGAGCAGTACTTC. Protein: CAWSDRVEQYF.

This rearrangement joins TRBV7-2 to TRBJ2-1, with 9 bases aligning to TRBD2. After removal of 5 bases from V and 5 bases from J, the junction contained 10 bases not matched to a gene. Germline loops: CDR1 SGHTA, CDR2 FQGNSA. The CDR3 is made up of 16 amino acids. The DNA of the CDR3 is TGTGCCAGCAGCACCTCGGGACTAGCTGTTAACAATGAGCAGTTCTTC. Translation gives CASSTSGLAVNNEQFF.

The genes are TRBV6-5 and TRBJ2-5; the match to TRBD1 covers 8 bases. CDR1 is MNHEY, CDR2 SVGAGI, per germline. V dropped 3 bases and J dropped 4; count of bases not matched to a gene: 4. The CDR3 has 14 residues. CDR3: CASSYIQGAETQYF. As DNA, the CDR3 is TGTGCCAGCAGTTATATTCAGGGGGCAGAGACCCAGTACTTC.

The rearrangement joins TRBV5-6 to TRBJ2-7; D perhaps matches TRBD1 (6 bases). This CDR3 has 15 amino acids. The germline CDR1 and CDR2 sequences are SGHDT and YYEEEE. The germline V and J ends were trimmed by 2 bases and 0 bases, with 12 bases remaining between them. The CDR3 DNA sequence: TGTGCCAGCAGCTTTTTATTGGGGGCCTCCTACGAGCAGTACTTC. The encoded protein is CASSFLLGASYEQYF.

V usage is TRBV21-1 and J usage is TRBJ2-7; the table gives TRBD2 as D, unverified against the DNA. TRBV21-1 is a listed pseudogene. The CDR3 is 16 amino acids. The CDR3 nucleotides are TGTGCCAGCAGCGACAGAGGGGGGGCGCACATCTACGAGCAGTACTTC. As protein: CASSDRGGAHIYEQYF.

The J gene is TRBJ2-7, the V gene TRBV6-5; 8 nucleotides align to TRBD1. The CDR3 extends over 13 amino acids. The V gene end was trimmed by 6 bases and the J gene end by 2 bases; junction bases not matched to a gene: 3. Germline loops: CDR1 MNHEY, CDR2 SVGAGI. CDR3 DNA: TGTGCCAGCAGGGACAGGGTCACCTACGAGCAGTACTTC. This translates into CASRDRVTYEQYF.

In nucleotides, the CDR3 is TGTGCCAGCAGCCCAGCTTGGGGGCTGAGCACTGAAGCTTTCTTT. This sequence encodes CASSPAWGLSTEAFF. The chain combines TRBV7-8 with TRBJ1-1; perhaps TRBD1 as D (6 bases). Looked up from germline, CDR1 is SGHVS and CDR2 is FQNEAQ. The CDR3 has 15 amino acids. V was clipped by 5 bases and J by 4 bases, with 17 bases between them.

This sequence joins TRBV7-9 and TRBJ2-3, with D unresolved. CDR3 length equals 16 residues. Germline V gene sequence: CDR1 SEHNR, CDR2 FQNEAQ (reference sequence). The V gene lost 1 base and the J gene lost 0 bases, with 11 bases spanning the gap. The CDR3 spells CASSLVLGPSTDTQYF. For the CDR3, the DNA is TGTGCCAGCAGCTTAGTTCTGGGTCCTAGCACAGATACGCAGTATTTT.

The gene calls are TRBV6-6 and TRBJ2-3; 7 positions agree with TRBD1. V shed 6 bases, J shed 5 bases, and the junction held 8 bases outside the gene matches. The CDR3 sequence is 14 residues long. Germline V gives CDR1 MNHNY, CDR2 SVGAGI (reference sequence). CDR3 amino acids: CASSRTGEEDTQYF. The CDR3 coding sequence is TGTGCCAGCAGCAGAACAGGGGAAGAAGATACGCAGTATTTT.

This chain uses TRBV19 with TRBJ1-4; 11 bases match TRBD1. The CDR3 contains 16 residues. Unmatched junction bases numbered 8, after V lost 6 bases and J lost 5 bases. The V gene's germline CDR1 is LNHDA and CDR2 SQIVND (reference sequence). CDR3 sequence: CASSRGTGGENEKLFF. CDR3 DNA: TGTGCCAGTAGCCGCGGGACAGGGGGGGAAAATGAAAAACTGTTTTTT.

A single count supports this clone. The chain joins TRBV9 to TRBJ1-4, with 7 nucleotides matching TRBD1. The germline gives CDR1 SGDLS, CDR2 YYNGEE. The CDR3 totals 14 residues. Germline trimming cut 3 bases from V and 7 bases from J; bases unmatched to any gene: 6. CDR3 in DNA: TGTGCCAGCAGCGAAGGGGGCCATGGTGAAAAACTGTTTTTT. Its translation: CASSEGGHGEKLFF.

This sequence joins TRBV21-1 and TRBJ1-6; TRBD1 is taken as the D call from the table, unchecked against the DNA. TRBV21-1 is annotated as a pseudogene. The length of the CDR3 is 18 residues. CDR3 residues: CASSPPGQPSSYNSPLHF. The DNA of the CDR3 is TGTGCCAGCAGCCCCCCGGGACAGCCCAGCTCCTATAATTCACCCCTCCACTTT.

The CDR3 reads CASSSAPPNNIYEQYF. CDR3 in DNA: TGCGCCAGCAGCTCTGCCCCGCCTAACAATATCTACGAGCAGTACTTC. The rearrangement joins TRBV5-1 to TRBJ2-7; D remains unclear. This CDR3 is 16 amino acids long. Germline CDR1 SGHRS, CDR2 YFSETQ. The V and J ends lost 3 bases and 3 bases respectively, with 19 bases between them.

The V and J genes are TRBV9 and TRBJ2-1; no clear D. The CDR3 consists of 11 residues. Germline CDR1 reads SGDLS; CDR2 reads YYNGEE. Trimming cost V 4 bases and J 5 bases, with 4 bases left between them. As DNA, the CDR3 is TGTGCCAGCAGCATAAACAATGAGCAGTTCTTC. Translated: CASSINNEQFF.

The V and J genes are TRBV5-6 and TRBJ1-2; D is possibly TRBD1 (5 bases). The germline CDR1 and CDR2 sequences are SGHDT and YYEEEE. There are 17 residues in the CDR3. The V end was cut by 4 bases, the J end by 6 bases, with 25 bases between. The CDR3 coding sequence is TGTGCCAGCAGCCTAATGGGCTTAATTGGGGGAAAGAATGGCTACACCTTC. Its translation is CASSLMGLIGGKNGYTF.

This clone was recorded only once. The rearrangement uses TRBV27 and TRBJ2-5, with D perhaps matching TRBD1 (8 bases). The CDR3 extends over 13 amino acids. Per germline, CDR1 MNHEY and CDR2 SMNVEV (reference sequence). V was shortened by 5 bases and J by 11 bases, with 18 bases between the two germline ends. The CDR3 sequence: CASSAGTGLEQYF. CDR3 bases: TGTGCCAGCAGTGCCGGGACAGGACTAGAGCAGTACTTC.

The rearrangement links TRBV5-4 to TRBJ2-7; perhaps TRBD1 as D (6 bases). CDR3 size: 14 residues. V lost 5 bases and J 3 bases, leaving 15 bases between the germline ends. Germline V CDR1 and CDR2: SGHNT, YYREEE (reference sequence). In DNA, the CDR3 is TGTGCCAGCAGTGAAGACAGGACTTACTACGAGCAGTACTTC. It translates to CASSEDRTYYEQYF.

The chain employs TRBV19 and TRBJ1-1; possibly TRBD1 for D (5 bases). Germline-derived CDR1 and CDR2 are LNHDA and SQIVND (reference sequence). V was clipped by 1 base and J by 0 bases, with 15 bases between them. CDR3 size: 17 residues. The CDR3 bases are TGTGCCAGTAGTATAGTCCCATTACAGGTTTTGAACACTGAAGCTTTCTTT. Its protein is CASSIVPLQVLNTEAFF. The full variable domain, in which reference TRBV19 and TRBJ1-1 provide the parts outside the CDR3, is DGGITQSPKYLFRKEGQNVTLSCEQNLNHDAMYWYRQDPGQGLRLIYYSQIVNDFQKGDIAEGYSVSREKKESFPLTVTSAQKNPTAFYLCASSIVPLQVLNTEAFFGQGTRLTVV.

The CDR3 DNA reads as TGTGCCAGCTCCTCCGTGGCCAATGAGCAGTTCTTC. Translation: CASSSVANEQFF. The chain carries TRBV9 and TRBJ2-1, with D hard to call. The CDR3 runs to 12 residues. V lost 7 bases and J 6 bases, leaving 11 bases between the germline ends. Germline CDR1 and CDR2: SGDLS and YYNGEE.